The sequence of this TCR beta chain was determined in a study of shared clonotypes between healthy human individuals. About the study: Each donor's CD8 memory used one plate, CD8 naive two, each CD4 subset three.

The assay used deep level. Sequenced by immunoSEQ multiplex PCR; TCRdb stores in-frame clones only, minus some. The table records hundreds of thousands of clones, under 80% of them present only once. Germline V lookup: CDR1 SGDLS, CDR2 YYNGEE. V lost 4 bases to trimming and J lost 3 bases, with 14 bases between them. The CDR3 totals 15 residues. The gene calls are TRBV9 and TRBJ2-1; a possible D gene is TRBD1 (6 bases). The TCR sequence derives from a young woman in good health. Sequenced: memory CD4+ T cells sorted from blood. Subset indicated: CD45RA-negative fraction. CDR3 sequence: CASSPRGGYYNEQFF. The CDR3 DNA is TGTGCCAGCAGCCCTCGTGGGGGCTACTACAATGAGCAGTTCTTC.